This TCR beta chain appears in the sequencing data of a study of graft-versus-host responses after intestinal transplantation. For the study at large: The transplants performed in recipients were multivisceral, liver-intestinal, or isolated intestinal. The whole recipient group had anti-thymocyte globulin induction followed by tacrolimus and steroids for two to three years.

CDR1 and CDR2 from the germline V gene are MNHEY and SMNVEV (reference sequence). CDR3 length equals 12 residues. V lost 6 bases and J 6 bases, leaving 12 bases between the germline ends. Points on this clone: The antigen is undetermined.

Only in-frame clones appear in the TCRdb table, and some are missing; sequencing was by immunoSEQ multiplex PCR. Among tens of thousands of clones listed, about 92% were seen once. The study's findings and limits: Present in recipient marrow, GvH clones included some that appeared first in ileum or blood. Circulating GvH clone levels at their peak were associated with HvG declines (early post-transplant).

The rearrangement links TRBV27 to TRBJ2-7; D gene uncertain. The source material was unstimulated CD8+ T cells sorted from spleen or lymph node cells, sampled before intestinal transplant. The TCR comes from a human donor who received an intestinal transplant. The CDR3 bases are TGTGCCAGCAGGGCAGGCCCTCGCGAGCAGTACTTC. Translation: CASRAGPREQYF.